Following are 11 T cell receptor beta chains from one sample sequenced in a study of shared clonotypes between healthy human individuals. Produced via immunoSEQ multiplex PCR; TCRdb's table is partial and in-frame only. The sample has a few hundred thousand clones; almost 97% are singletons. Sample: naive CD4+ T cells sorted from blood. Subset defined: CD45RA+ positively selected. The source of these receptors is a woman aged 30 to 39 in good health.

Comments on this clone: The limits of the CDR3 on the DNA are not certain, so only TCRdb's listed CDR3 is given. The rearrangement links TRBV28 to TRBJ1-4. The CDR3 numbers 15 amino acids, ends counted. Germline V gives CDR1 MDHEN, CDR2 SYDVKM. CDR3 in amino acids: CASSSSASIMEKLFF.

This clone was seen just once. The gene calls are TRBV5-1 and TRBJ2-3; 9 bases align to TRBD1. This CDR3 is 15 amino acids long. The V and J ends lost 4 bases and 3 bases, in that order; junction bases with no gene match: 6. The germline CDR1 and CDR2 sequences are SGHRS and YFSETQ. The CDR3 bases are TGCGCCAGCAGCCTCAGGACAGGGGCTACAGATACGCAGTATTTT. Translated, it gives CASSLRTGATDTQYF.

The chain carries TRBV28 and TRBJ1-5; D is unresolved. The V gene lost 2 bases and the J gene lost 11 bases, with 10 bases spanning the gap. The CDR3 extends over 12 amino acids. The V gene's germline CDR1 is MDHEN and CDR2 SYDVKM. The CDR3 here is CASSLPVLAQHF. For the CDR3, the DNA is TGTGCCAGCAGTTTACCCGTGTTGGCCCAGCATTTT.

The chain employs TRBV9 and TRBJ1-2; no firm D call. This CDR3 contains 15 residues. Between the trimmed V and J ends, which lost 5 bases and 3 bases, there was a span of 17 bases. Germline-derived CDR1 and CDR2 are SGDLS and YYNGEE. CDR3: CASSSRTIGHYGYTF. The CDR3 DNA reads as TGTGCCAGCAGTTCAAGGACCATCGGCCACTATGGCTACACCTTC.

The chain employs TRBV23-1 and TRBJ1-2; D not certain. TRBV23-1 is filed as an ORF, its function uncertain. Trimming removed 3 bases at V and 5 bases at J, with 10 bases between. This CDR3 is built from 13 residues. CDR3 sequence (DNA): TGCGCCAGCAGTCAGGAGGGAGCGTATGGCTACACCTTC. Its translation is CASSQEGAYGYTF.

This clone appeared a single time. V is TRBV19 and J is TRBJ2-2, with TRBD1 matching over 7 bases. With V trimmed by 2 bases and J by 3 bases, 6 bases remained unmatched. The CDR3 is 16 residues long. Germline V lookup: CDR1 LNHDA, CDR2 SQIVND (reference sequence). CDR3 in amino acids: CASSIIHQGDTGELFF. DNA for the CDR3: TGTGCCAGTAGTATAATCCACCAGGGGGACACCGGGGAGCTGTTTTTT.

The chain combines TRBV28 with TRBJ1-5, with D unresolved. V lost 2 bases and J 5 bases, leaving 10 bases between the germline ends. CDR3 length: 14 residues. Germline values: CDR1 MDHEN, CDR2 SYDVKM. The CDR3 spells CASSLGRLDQPQHF. The CDR3 DNA is TGTGCCAGCAGTTTAGGGAGATTGGATCAGCCCCAGCATTTT.

This rearrangement joins TRBV25-1 to TRBJ2-1; weak D call: TRBD2 (6 bases). The V end lost 5 bases, the J end lost 10 bases, and 18 bases lay between the germline ends. CDR1 and CDR2 (germline): MGHDK, SYGVNS. This CDR3 contains 14 residues. The CDR3 nucleotides are TGTGCCAGCAGTCACTGGTCGGGAGTCACCGAGCAGTTCTTC. It encodes CASSHWSGVTEQFF.

V gene TRBV6-5 combines with J gene TRBJ2-7; TRBD2 aligns across 9 bases. Germline V gene data show CDR1 as MNHEY and CDR2 as SVGAGI. This CDR3 region has 15 residues. After removal of 5 bases from V and 3 bases from J, the junction contained 8 bases not matched to a gene. CDR3 sequence: CASSREGLANYEQYF. The CDR3 DNA reads as TGTGCCAGCAGTCGGGAGGGACTAGCAAACTACGAGCAGTACTTC.

This chain joins TRBV5-1 and TRBJ2-7; 10 bases agree with TRBD1. The ends lost 7 bases at V and 4 bases at J; junction bases unmatched: 14. The length of the CDR3 is 16 residues. In germline, CDR1 is SGHRS, CDR2 YFSETQ. The CDR3 nucleotides are TGCGCCAGCGCCCCGACGGGACAGGGGTCTCTGTACGAGCAGTACTTC. Translating it yields CASAPTGQGSLYEQYF.

This clone was observed a single time. As DNA, the CDR3 is TGTGCCAGCTCACGGGCATGGTCCACCAGCTCTGGAAACACCATATATTTT. It translates to CASSRAWSTSSGNTIYF. The rearrangement uses TRBV18 and TRBJ1-3; D gene unclear. Trimming shortened V by 4 bases and J by 0 bases, and 16 bases separated the two germline ends. CDR1 is KGHSH, CDR2 LQKENI, per germline. CDR3 size: 17 residues.